These 13 T cell receptor beta chains originate from one sample sequenced in a study. MiXCR was run by TCRdb on the 5' RACE reads, yielding one entry per CDR3 protein. Of roughly 54,000 distinct CDR3 sequences listed, 15% to 20% are singletons. Specimen: naive CD4+ T cells sorted from blood. Subset defined: naive CD4+ T cells, CD4+CD45RA+CD25-. All receptors derive from a female donor with breast cancer.

This clonotype was counted between two and nine times. V gene TRBV24-1 combines with J gene TRBJ1-6; a possible D gene is TRBD1 (5 bases). Trimming pared 9 bases from V and 5 bases from J, leaving 19 bases between. The CDR3 contains 16 residues. Germline CDR1 KGHDR, CDR2 SFDVKD. In DNA form, the CDR3 reads TGTGCCACCTGGATATTGAGGGGCCCTGATAATTCACCCCTCCACTTT. Encoded protein: CATWILRGPDNSPLHF.

This clonotype was observed a few times. The chain carries TRBV5-1 and TRBJ2-5; no reliable D call. V was cut by 0 bases and J by 1 base, with 7 bases left in between. The CDR3 covers 14 residues. The germline gives CDR1 SGHRS, CDR2 YFSETQ. CDR3 sequence reads: CASSLEPVQETQYF. CDR3 DNA sequence: TGCGCCAGCAGCTTGGAGCCTGTCCAAGAGACCCAGTACTTC.

This clonotype was seen repeatedly, ten times or more. The genes are TRBV3-1 and TRBJ2-1; 10 positions agree with TRBD2. The CDR3 is 14 amino acids. Per germline, CDR1 LGHDT and CDR2 YNNKEL (reference sequence). V was pared by 4 bases and J by 5 bases, with 2 bases of the junction left unmatched. DNA of the CDR3: TGTGCCAGCAGCCTCACTAGCGGGAACAATGAGCAGTTCTTC. It translates to CASSLTSGNNEQFF.

To note about this clonotype: This may arise from a read error, as a much more abundant clone is one base away. The genes are TRBV6-2 or TRBV6-3 and TRBJ2-7, with TRBD2 as a possible D gene (6 bases). From germline, CDR1 is MNHEY and CDR2 SVGEGT. The CDR3 covers 13 residues. CDR3 sequence (DNA): TGTGCCAGTACTAGCAGCAGCTCCTACGAGCAGGACTTC. This translates into CASTSSSSYEQDF.

This chain links TRBV7-9 with TRBJ2-2; no clear D. V was clipped by 0 bases and J by 6 bases, with 8 bases between them. CDR3 length: 14 residues. Germline V CDR1 and CDR2: SEHNR, FQNEAQ (reference sequence). As DNA, the CDR3 is TGTGCCAGCAGCTTAGCGGGAAAGGCCGGGGAGCTGTTTTTT. The encoded protein is CASSLAGKAGELFF.

This clonotype was seen ten or more times. The J gene is TRBJ2-3, the V gene TRBV20-1; D is uncertain. Germline CDR1 reads DFQATT; CDR2 reads SNEGSKA (reference sequence). The CDR3 sequence is 13 residues long. V was clipped by 0 bases and J by 0 bases, with 4 bases between them. In DNA, the CDR3 is TGCAGTGCTAGAGATGGGAGCACAGATACGCAGTATTTT. As protein: CSARDGSTDTQYF.

This clonotype has more than one count but fewer than ten. The rearrangement uses TRBV5-5 and TRBJ1-5, with D maybe TRBD1 (5 bases). Germline V lookup: CDR1 SGHKS, CDR2 YYEKEE (reference sequence). Trimming took 0 bases from V and 4 from J, leaving 11 bases between them. The CDR3 sequence is 15 residues long. CDR3 DNA sequence: TGTGCCAGCAGCTTGGGACAGTTCATAAATCAGCCCCAGCATTTT. It codes for CASSLGQFINQPQHF.

The chain recombines TRBV7-8 with TRBJ2-7, with 8 bases that match TRBD2. Germline CDR1 SGHVS, CDR2 FQNEAQ. The CDR3 contains 14 residues. The ends lost 4 bases at V and 6 bases at J; junction bases unmatched: 8. Written as DNA, the CDR3 is TGTGCCAGCAGCTGGGTTAGCGGGAATACCGAGCAGTACTTC. Protein product: CASSWVSGNTEQYF.

The chain combines TRBV6-2 or TRBV6-3 with TRBJ2-7; 10 bases fit TRBD1. The CDR3 length is 18 residues. The V gene's germline CDR1 is MNHEY and CDR2 SVGEGT. V shed 6 bases and J 2 bases; nucleotides not matched to a gene: 16. CDR3 DNA: TGTGCCAGCAGCTCTATCCGGGACAGGGGTCCATCCCCCTACGAGCAGTACTTC. Amino acids: CASSSIRDRGPSPYEQYF.

In its sample, this clonotype was seen a few times. V usage is TRBV2 and J usage is TRBJ1-4; TRBD1 matches at 9 bases. The CDR3 has 14 amino acids. Per germline, CDR1 SNHLY and CDR2 FYNNEI. J lost 7 bases, V lost 6 bases, and 6 bases had no gene match. CDR3 sequence (DNA): TGTGCCAGCAGAGTGACAGGGGGAGGTGAAAAACTGTTTTTT. It codes for CASRVTGGGEKLFF.

This clonotype was detected ten times or more. The rearrangement links TRBV20-1 to TRBJ1-1; D uncertain. The CDR3 length is 14 residues. V was pared by 5 bases and J by 0 bases, with 13 bases between. Per germline, CDR1 DFQATT and CDR2 SNEGSKA (reference sequence). The chain's CDR3 is CSALHGDMNTEAFF. CDR3 in DNA: TGCAGTGCTCTGCACGGAGACATGAACACTGAAGCTTTCTTT.

The chain joins TRBV7-2 to TRBJ2-3; D is perhaps TRBD1 (6 bases). V lost 1 base to trimming and J lost 12 bases, with 11 bases between them. Per germline, CDR1 SGHTA and CDR2 FQGNSA. CDR3 size: 12 residues. In DNA form, the CDR3 reads TGTGCCAGCAGCTTAGGGACGACAGGCCAGTATTTT. Its protein product is CASSLGTTGQYF.

The rearrangement links TRBV7-3 to TRBJ2-2; 7 nucleotides line up with TRBD1. Germline trimming cut 5 bases from V and 0 bases from J; bases unmatched to any gene: 9. The CDR3 sequence is 17 residues long. Germline CDR1 and CDR2: SGHTA and FQGTGA. CDR3 residues: CASSNTGVGANTGELFF. Here the CDR3 DNA reads TGTGCCAGCAGCAACACAGGGGTTGGTGCGAACACCGGGGAGCTGTTTTTT. Together with reference TRBV7-3 and TRBJ2-2, the CDR3 gives the full variable domain: GAGVSQTPSNKVTEKGKYVELRCDPISGHTALYWYRQSLGQGPEFLIYFQGTGAADDSGLPNDRFFAVRPEGSVSTLKIQRTERGDSAVYLCASSNTGVGANTGELFFGEGSRLTVL.